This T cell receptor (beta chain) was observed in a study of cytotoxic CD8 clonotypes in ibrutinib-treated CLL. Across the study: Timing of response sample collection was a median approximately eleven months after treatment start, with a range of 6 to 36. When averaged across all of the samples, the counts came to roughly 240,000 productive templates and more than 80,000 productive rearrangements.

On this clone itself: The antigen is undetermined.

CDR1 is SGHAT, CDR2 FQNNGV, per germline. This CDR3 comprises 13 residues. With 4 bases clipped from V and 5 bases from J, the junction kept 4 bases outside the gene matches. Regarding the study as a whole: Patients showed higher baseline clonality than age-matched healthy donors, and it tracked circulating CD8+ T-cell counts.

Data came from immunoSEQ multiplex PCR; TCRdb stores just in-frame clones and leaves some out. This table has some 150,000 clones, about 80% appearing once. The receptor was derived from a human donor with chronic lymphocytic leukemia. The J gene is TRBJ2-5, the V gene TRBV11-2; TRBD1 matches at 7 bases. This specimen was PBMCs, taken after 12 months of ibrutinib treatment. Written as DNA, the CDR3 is TGTGCCAGCAGCTGGGACAGTCGTGAGACCCAGTACTTC. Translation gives CASSWDSRETQYF.